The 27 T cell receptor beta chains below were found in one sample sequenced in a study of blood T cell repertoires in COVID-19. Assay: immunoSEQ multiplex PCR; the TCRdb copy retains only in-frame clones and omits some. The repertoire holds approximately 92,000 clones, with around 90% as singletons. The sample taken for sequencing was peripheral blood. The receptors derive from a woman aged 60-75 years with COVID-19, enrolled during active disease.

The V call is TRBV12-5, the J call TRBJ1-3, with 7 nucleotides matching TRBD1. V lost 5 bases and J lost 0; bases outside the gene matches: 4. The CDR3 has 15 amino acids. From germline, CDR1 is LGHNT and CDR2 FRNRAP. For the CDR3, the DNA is TGTGCTAGTGGTGACGGGACAGACTCTGGAAACACCATATATTTT. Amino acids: CASGDGTDSGNTIYF.

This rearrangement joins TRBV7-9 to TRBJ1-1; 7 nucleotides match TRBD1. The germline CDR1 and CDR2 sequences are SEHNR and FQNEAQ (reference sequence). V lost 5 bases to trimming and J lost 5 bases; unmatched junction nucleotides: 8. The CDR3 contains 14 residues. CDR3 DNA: TGTGCCAGCAGCCCACAGGGGAAAGGGACTGAAGCTTTCTTT. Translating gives CASSPQGKGTEAFF.

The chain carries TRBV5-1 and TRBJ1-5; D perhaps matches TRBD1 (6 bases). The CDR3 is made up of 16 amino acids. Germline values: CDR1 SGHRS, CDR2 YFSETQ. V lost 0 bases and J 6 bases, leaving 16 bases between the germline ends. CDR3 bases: TGCGCCAGCAGCTTGGGACACACAGGGTCCGGTCAGCCCCAGCATTTT. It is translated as CASSLGHTGSGQPQHF.

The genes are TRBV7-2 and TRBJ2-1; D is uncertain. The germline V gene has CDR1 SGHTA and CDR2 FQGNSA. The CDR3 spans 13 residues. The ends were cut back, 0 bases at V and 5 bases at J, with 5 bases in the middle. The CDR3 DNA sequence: TGTGCCAGCAGCTTAGCCAGGAACAATGAGCAGTTCTTC. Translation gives CASSLARNNEQFF.

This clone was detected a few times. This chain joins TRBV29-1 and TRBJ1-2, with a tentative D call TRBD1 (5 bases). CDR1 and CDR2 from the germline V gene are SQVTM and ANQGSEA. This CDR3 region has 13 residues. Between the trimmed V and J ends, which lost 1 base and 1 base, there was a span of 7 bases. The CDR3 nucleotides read TGCAGCGTTGAAGGTCAGGGTAACTATGGCTACACCTTC. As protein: CSVEGQGNYGYTF.

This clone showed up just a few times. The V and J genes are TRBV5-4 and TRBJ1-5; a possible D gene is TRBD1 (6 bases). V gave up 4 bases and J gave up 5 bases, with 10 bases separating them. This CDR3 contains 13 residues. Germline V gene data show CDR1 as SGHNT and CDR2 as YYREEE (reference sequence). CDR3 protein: CASSGQPDQPQHF. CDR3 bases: TGTGCCAGCAGCGGACAGCCAGATCAGCCCCAGCATTTT.

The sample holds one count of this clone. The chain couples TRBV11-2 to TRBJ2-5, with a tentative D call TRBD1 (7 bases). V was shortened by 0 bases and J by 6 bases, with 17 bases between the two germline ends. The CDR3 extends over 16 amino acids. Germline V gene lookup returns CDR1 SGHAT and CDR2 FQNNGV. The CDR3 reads CASSLDSWAGGKTQYF. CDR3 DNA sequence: TGTGCCAGCAGCTTAGATAGTTGGGCAGGGGGGAAGACCCAGTACTTC.

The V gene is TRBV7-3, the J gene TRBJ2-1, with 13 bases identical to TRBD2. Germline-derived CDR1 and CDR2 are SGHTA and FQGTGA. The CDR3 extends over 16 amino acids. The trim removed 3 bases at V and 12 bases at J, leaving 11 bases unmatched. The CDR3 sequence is CASSFTGGLAGTAQFF. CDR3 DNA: TGTGCCAGCAGCTTTACCGGGGGACTAGCGGGGACGGCGCAGTTCTTC.

CDR3 DNA sequence: TGCGCCAGCTGCTCGGGGGCAACTAATGAAAAACTGTTTTTT. It specifies CASCSGATNEKLFF. J is TRBJ1-4 and V is TRBV10-2; weak D call: TRBD1 (5 bases). Germline V lookup: CDR1 WSHSY, CDR2 SAAADI. The V end lost 8 bases, the J end lost 0 bases, and 10 bases lay between the germline ends. The CDR3 is 14 residues long.

This CDR3 reads CASSRQLGPQYF. CDR3 nucleotide sequence: TGTGCCAGCAGCCGCCAACTGGGCCCCCAGTACTTC. V gene TRBV3-1 (or the pseudogene TRBV3-2) combines with J gene TRBJ2-7; no firm D call. Germline V gene data show CDR1 as LGHDT and CDR2 as YNNKEL (reference sequence). This CDR3 is built from 12 residues. V lost 4 bases, J lost 10 bases, and 14 bases lay in between.

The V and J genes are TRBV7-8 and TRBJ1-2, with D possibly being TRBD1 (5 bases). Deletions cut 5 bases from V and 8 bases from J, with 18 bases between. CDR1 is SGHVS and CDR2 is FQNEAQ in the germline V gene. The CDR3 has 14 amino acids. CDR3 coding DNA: TGTGCCAGCAGCCGTAAGCTAGCGGGGGAGGGCTACACCTTC. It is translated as CASSRKLAGEGYTF.

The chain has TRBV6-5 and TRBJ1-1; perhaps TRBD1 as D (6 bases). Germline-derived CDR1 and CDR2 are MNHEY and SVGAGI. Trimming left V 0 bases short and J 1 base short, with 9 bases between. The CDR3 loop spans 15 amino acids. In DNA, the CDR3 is TGTGCCAGCAGTTACTCGAGGACAGCGAACACTGAAGCTTTCTTT. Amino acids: CASSYSRTANTEAFF.

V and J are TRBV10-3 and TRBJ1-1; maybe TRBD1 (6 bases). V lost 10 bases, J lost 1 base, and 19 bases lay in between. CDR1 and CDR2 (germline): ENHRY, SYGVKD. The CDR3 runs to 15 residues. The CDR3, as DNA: TGTGCCACCCACACCAGGGCAGGGGCGAACACTGAAGCTTTCTTT. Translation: CATHTRAGANTEAFF.

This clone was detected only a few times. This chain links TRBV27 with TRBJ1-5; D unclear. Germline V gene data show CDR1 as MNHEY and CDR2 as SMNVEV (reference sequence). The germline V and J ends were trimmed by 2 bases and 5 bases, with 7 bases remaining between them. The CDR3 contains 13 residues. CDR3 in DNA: TGTGCCAGCAGTTTAAAGGAGTATCAGCCCCAGCATTTT. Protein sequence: CASSLKEYQPQHF.

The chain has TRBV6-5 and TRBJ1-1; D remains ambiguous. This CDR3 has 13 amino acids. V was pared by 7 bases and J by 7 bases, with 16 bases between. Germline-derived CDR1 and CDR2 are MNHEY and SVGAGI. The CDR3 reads CASNRLGGFEAFF. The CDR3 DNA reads TGTGCCAGCAATAGGTTGGGCGGGTTTGAAGCTTTCTTT.

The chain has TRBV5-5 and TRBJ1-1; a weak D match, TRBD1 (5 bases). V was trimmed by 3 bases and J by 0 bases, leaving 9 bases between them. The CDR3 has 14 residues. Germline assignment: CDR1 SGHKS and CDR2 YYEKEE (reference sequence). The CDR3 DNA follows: TGTGCCAGCAGCTCCACCAGGGTGAACACTGAAGCTTTCTTT. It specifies CASSSTRVNTEAFF.

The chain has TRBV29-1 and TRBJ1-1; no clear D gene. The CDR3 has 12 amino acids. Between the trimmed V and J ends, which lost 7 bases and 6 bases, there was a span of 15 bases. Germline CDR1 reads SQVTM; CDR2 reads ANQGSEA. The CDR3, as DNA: TGCAGCGCGGGTCGGGATGGGGCTGAAGCTTTCTTT. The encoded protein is CSAGRDGAEAFF. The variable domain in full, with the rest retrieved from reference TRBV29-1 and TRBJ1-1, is SAVISQKPSRDICQRGTSLTIQCQVDSQVTMMFWYRQQPGQSLTLIATANQGSEATYESGFVIDKFPISRPNLTFSTLTVSNMSPEDSSIYLCSAGRDGAEAFFGQGTRLTVV.

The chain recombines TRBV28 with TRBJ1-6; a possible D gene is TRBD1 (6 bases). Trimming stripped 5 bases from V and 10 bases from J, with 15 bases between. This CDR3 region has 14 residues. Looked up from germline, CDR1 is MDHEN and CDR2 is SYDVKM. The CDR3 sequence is CASSPHRAKSPLHF. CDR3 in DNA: TGTGCCAGCAGTCCCCACAGGGCGAAATCACCCCTCCACTTT.

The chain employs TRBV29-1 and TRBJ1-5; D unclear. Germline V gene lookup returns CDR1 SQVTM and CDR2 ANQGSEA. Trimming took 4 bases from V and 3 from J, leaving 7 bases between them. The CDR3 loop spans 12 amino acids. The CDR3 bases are TGCAGCGTTGGGGCCCCCAATCAGCCCCAGCATTTT. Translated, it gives CSVGAPNQPQHF.

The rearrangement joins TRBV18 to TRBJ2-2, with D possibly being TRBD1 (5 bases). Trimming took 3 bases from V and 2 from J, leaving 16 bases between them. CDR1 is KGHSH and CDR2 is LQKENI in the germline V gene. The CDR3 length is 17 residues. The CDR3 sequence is CASSPTQRDRNTGELFF. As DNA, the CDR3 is TGTGCCAGCTCACCTACACAAAGAGACAGAAACACCGGGGAGCTGTTTTTT.

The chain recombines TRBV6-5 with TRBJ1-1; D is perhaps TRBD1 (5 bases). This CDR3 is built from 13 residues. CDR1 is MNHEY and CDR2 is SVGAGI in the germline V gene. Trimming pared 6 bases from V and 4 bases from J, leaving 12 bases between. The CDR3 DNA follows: TGTGCCAGCAGGATGATGGGGGGCACTGAAGCTTTCTTT. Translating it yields CASRMMGGTEAFF.

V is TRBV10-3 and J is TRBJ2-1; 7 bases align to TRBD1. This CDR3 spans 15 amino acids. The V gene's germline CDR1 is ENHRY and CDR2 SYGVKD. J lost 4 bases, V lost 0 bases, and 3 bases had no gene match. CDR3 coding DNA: TGTGCCATCAGTGAGTCGCCGGGACAGTACAATGAGCAGTTCTTC. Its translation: CAISESPGQYNEQFF.

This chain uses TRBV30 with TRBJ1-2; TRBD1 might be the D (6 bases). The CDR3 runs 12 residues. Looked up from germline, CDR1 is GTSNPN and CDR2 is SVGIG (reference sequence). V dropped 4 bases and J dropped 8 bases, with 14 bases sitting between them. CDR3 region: CAWIFGDRGYTF. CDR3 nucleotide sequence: TGTGCCTGGATATTCGGAGACAGGGGCTACACCTTC.

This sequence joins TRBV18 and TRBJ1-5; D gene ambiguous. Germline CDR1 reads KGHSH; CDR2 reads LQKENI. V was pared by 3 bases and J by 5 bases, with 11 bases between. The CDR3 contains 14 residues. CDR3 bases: TGTGCCAGCTCACCCCTAGGCCCCCATCAGCCCCAGCATTTT. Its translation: CASSPLGPHQPQHF.

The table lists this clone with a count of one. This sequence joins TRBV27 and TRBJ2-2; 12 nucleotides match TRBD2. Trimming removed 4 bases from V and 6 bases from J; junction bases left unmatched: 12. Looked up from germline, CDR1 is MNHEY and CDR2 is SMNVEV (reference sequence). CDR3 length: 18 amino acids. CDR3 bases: TGTGCCAGCAGTTCCCTAGCGGGGGGGCCTCGTGGCGCCGGGGAGCTGTTTTTT. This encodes CASSSLAGGPRGAGELFF.

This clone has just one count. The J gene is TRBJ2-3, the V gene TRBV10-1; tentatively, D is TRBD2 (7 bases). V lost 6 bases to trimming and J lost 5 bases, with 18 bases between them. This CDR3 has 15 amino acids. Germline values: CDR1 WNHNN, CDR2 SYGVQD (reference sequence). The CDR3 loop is CASSDGGGAGDTQYF. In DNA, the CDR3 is TGCGCCAGCAGCGACGGTGGGGGGGCAGGAGATACGCAGTATTTT.

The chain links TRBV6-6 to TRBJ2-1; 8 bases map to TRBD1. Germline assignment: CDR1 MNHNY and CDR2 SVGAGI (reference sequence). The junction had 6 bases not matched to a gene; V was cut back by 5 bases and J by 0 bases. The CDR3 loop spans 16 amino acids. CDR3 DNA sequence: TGTGCCAGCAGTAACACAGGGGGTGGCTCCTACAATGAGCAGTTCTTC. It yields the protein CASSNTGGGSYNEQFF.